Given below is one T cell receptor beta chain in context. The target antigen is unknown. Germline trimming cut 0 bases from V and 9 bases from J; bases unmatched to any gene: 3. The CDR3 is made up of 14 amino acids. Germline V gives CDR1 SGDLS, CDR2 YYNGEE. This specimen belongs to a study of OX40 agonist ivuxolimab in advanced cancers. Study outcomes and limitations: Compared with CD4+, CD8+ T cells on average had more expanded clones.

The protocol was immunoSEQ multiplex PCR, while the TCRdb copy is restricted to in-frame clones and leaves out a portion. The sample carries some 110,000 clones, around 93% recorded once. The sample here was CD4+ or CD8+ T cells sorted from blood, taken in a trial of the OX40 agonist ivuxolimab. This TCR came from an adult with an advanced solid tumor such as melanoma, head and neck, liver or kidney cancer. The chain is built from TRBV9 and TRBJ2-1; 10 bases line up with TRBD2. The DNA for the CDR3 is TGTGCCAGCAGCGTAGTGGCTAGCGGGGGTGAGCAGTTCTTC. Its translation: CASSVVASGGEQFF.